This passage covers 27 T cell receptor beta chains from one sample sequenced in a study of T cell responses to AZD1222 COVID-19 vaccine. Profiled with immunoSEQ multiplex PCR; TCRdb holds only in-frame clones, not every one. The data show around 99,000 clones, with roughly nine tenths seen just once and about 5.2% held by the top ten. Sample: peripheral blood, taken on day 0 of AZD1222 vaccination. Receptors originate from an adult in good health.

This clone appeared a few times. The V call is TRBV6-4, the J call TRBJ2-1; the D call may be TRBD1 or TRBD2 (5 bases each). There are 12 residues in the CDR3. V lost 3 bases to trimming and J lost 5 bases, with 5 bases between them. Germline V gene sequence: CDR1 MRHNA, CDR2 SNTAGT. This chain's CDR3 is CASSEGDNEQFF. CDR3 sequence (DNA): TGTGCCAGCAGTGAGGGGGACAATGAGCAGTTCTTC.

J is TRBJ1-1 and V is TRBV2, with a tentative D call TRBD1 (5 bases). Germline loops: CDR1 SNHLY, CDR2 FYNNEI. Trimming took 5 bases from V and 1 from J, leaving 11 bases between them. The CDR3 has 14 amino acids. CDR3 region: CASSTAQENTEAFF. The CDR3 coding sequence is TGTGCCAGCAGTACGGCACAGGAGAACACTGAAGCTTTCTTT.

The rearrangement links TRBV6-5 to TRBJ2-7; D possibly matches TRBD1 or TRBD2 (6 bases each). Germline V gives CDR1 MNHEY, CDR2 SVGAGI. Between the trimmed V and J ends, which lost 2 bases and 2 bases, there was a span of 16 bases. The CDR3 totals 16 residues. The CDR3 nucleotides are TGTGCCAGCAGTTACCCGGCGGAGGGGGGAGCCTACGAGCAGTACTTC. Translated: CASSYPAEGGAYEQYF.

The J gene is TRBJ1-3, the V gene TRBV19; D might be TRBD1 (6 bases). Trimming took 8 bases from V and 2 from J, leaving 19 bases between them. Germline values: CDR1 LNHDA, CDR2 SQIVND (reference sequence). This CDR3 is 16 amino acids long. CDR3 protein: CASGRGILIPGNTIYF. CDR3 sequence (DNA): TGTGCCAGTGGCAGGGGTATCCTTATACCTGGAAACACCATATATTTT.

The chain recombines TRBV10-1 with TRBJ2-7; D is perhaps TRBD1 or TRBD2 (5 bases each). V was clipped by 6 bases and J by 3 bases, with 15 bases between them. The CDR3 runs 14 residues. Per the germline V gene, CDR1 is WNHNN and CDR2 is SYGVQD (reference sequence). For the CDR3, the DNA is TGCGCCAGCAGGGACCCGGGGCAACACTACGAGCAGTACTTC. It codes for CASRDPGQHYEQYF.

The V call is TRBV4-2, the J call TRBJ1-2; TRBD1 matches 9 bases. The CDR3 loop spans 15 amino acids. CDR1 is LGHNA, CDR2 YNFKEQ, per germline. V dropped 1 base and J dropped 5; count of bases not matched to a gene: 5. Here the CDR3 reads CASSQVIGTGYGYTF. The CDR3 coding sequence is TGTGCCAGCAGCCAAGTGATAGGGACAGGGTATGGCTACACCTTC.

The rearrangement joins TRBV5-1 to TRBJ2-2; 7 bases agree with TRBD1. After removal of 2 bases from V and 4 bases from J, the junction contained 2 bases not matched to a gene. The CDR3 sequence is 14 residues long. Looked up from germline, CDR1 is SGHRS and CDR2 is YFSETQ. The CDR3 protein is CASSFGTVTGELFF. CDR3 sequence (DNA): TGCGCCAGCAGCTTTGGGACAGTCACCGGGGAGCTGTTTTTT. The variable domain in full, completed from reference TRBV5-1 and TRBJ2-2, reads KAGVTQTPRYLIKTRGQQVTLSCSPISGHRSVSWYQQTPGQGLQFLFEYFSETQRNKGNFPGRFSGRQFSNSRSEMNVSTLELGDSALYLCASSFGTVTGELFFGEGSRLTVL.

The genes are TRBV13 and TRBJ2-3; no clear D gene. This CDR3 is 12 amino acids long. Looked up from germline, CDR1 is PRHDT and CDR2 is FYEKMQ (reference sequence). V shed 3 bases and J shed 4 bases, with 5 bases lying between them. The CDR3 sequence: CASSFPADTQYF. The CDR3 region has the DNA TGTGCCAGCAGCTTTCCAGCAGATACGCAGTATTTT.

The chain uses TRBV9 and TRBJ1-1, with D perhaps matching TRBD1 (5 bases). Germline CDR1 SGDLS, CDR2 YYNGEE. This CDR3 has 12 residues. Trimming shortened V by 5 bases and J by 3 bases, and 8 bases separated the two germline ends. The CDR3 sequence is CASSPRDTEAFF. CDR3 bases: TGTGCCAGCAGTCCCAGGGACACTGAAGCTTTCTTT.

The chain has TRBV5-4 and TRBJ2-1; D ambiguous. CDR3 length: 14 residues. Germline V gene lookup returns CDR1 SGHNT and CDR2 YYREEE (reference sequence). Between the trimmed V and J ends, which lost 2 bases and 8 bases, there was a span of 14 bases. CDR3 coding DNA: TGTGCCAGCAGCTTCGGCCTCGATAGGGATGAGCAGTTCTTC. Translating it yields CASSFGLDRDEQFF. Complete variable domain (other parts from reference TRBV5-4 and TRBJ2-1): ETGVTQSPTHLIKTRGQQVTLRCSSQSGHNTVSWYQQALGQGPQFIFQYYREEENGRGNFPPRFSGLQFPNYSSELNVNALELDDSALYLCASSFGLDRDEQFFGPGTRLTVL.

This chain connects TRBV13 to TRBJ2-1; a weak D match, TRBD2 (6 bases). This CDR3 is built from 13 residues. Trimming removed 1 base from V and 10 bases from J, with 11 bases in between. In germline, CDR1 is PRHDT, CDR2 FYEKMQ (reference sequence). The CDR3: CASSLAWGGEQFF. The CDR3 DNA reads as TGTGCCAGCAGCTTAGCCTGGGGAGGAGAGCAGTTCTTC.

J is TRBJ2-1 and V is TRBV7-8, with TRBD1 matching over 9 bases. CDR3 size: 15 residues. Trimming at V came to 6 bases and at J to 4 bases, leaving 7 bases not matched to a gene. The germline CDR1 and CDR2 sequences are SGHVS and FQNEAQ. CDR3 region: CASSFRQGEYNEQFF. CDR3 bases: TGTGCCAGCAGTTTTCGACAGGGGGAATACAATGAGCAGTTCTTC.

The chain has TRBV6-2 or TRBV6-3 and TRBJ2-3; 11 positions agree with TRBD1. This CDR3 comprises 15 residues. The germline V gene has CDR1 MNHEY and CDR2 SVGEGT. Trimming removed 6 bases from V and 2 bases from J; junction bases left unmatched: 4. This CDR3 reads CASSWDRGVTDTQYF. The CDR3 coding sequence is TGTGCCAGCAGCTGGGACAGGGGGGTCACAGATACGCAGTATTTT.

This clone was observed a few times. The chain is built from TRBV5-1 and TRBJ1-3; TRBD1 matches 9 bases. In germline, CDR1 is SGHRS, CDR2 YFSETQ. J was trimmed by 1 base and V by 3 bases; bases with no gene match: 8. The CDR3 has 17 residues. This chain's CDR3 is CASSSLQGASSGNTIYF. The CDR3 coding sequence is TGCGCCAGCAGCTCCCTACAGGGGGCGTCTTCTGGAAACACCATATATTTT.

The rearrangement uses TRBV3-1 (or the pseudogene TRBV3-2) and TRBJ2-3, with TRBD2 matching 14 bases. Germline CDR1 LGHDT, CDR2 YNNKEL (reference sequence). CDR3 length: 17 amino acids. V shed 4 bases, J shed 4 bases, and the junction held 7 bases outside the gene matches. The CDR3 region is CASSRGLAGAGSDTQYF. As DNA, the CDR3 is TGTGCCAGCAGCCGGGGACTAGCGGGAGCCGGATCAGATACGCAGTATTTT.

The chain combines TRBV24-1 with TRBJ2-2; 8 bases fit TRBD1. Germline V lookup: CDR1 KGHDR, CDR2 SFDVKD. The V gene end was trimmed by 4 bases and the J gene end by 2 bases; junction bases not matched to a gene: 8. The CDR3 totals 17 residues. The DNA for the CDR3 is TGTGCCACCAGTGACCCCAGACAGGGGACTAACACCGGGGAGCTGTTTTTT. It is translated as CATSDPRQGTNTGELFF.

As for this clone: This may arise from a read error, as a much more abundant clone is one base away. This chain links TRBV5-1 with TRBJ2-7; TRBD2 matches at 7 bases. CDR1 and CDR2 (germline): SGHRS, YFSETQ. The trim removed 2 bases at V and 0 bases at J, leaving 8 bases unmatched. CDR3 length equals 16 residues. CDR3 amino acids: CASSLPWGGGSYEQYF. The CDR3 nucleotides are TGCGCCAGCAGCTTACCGTGGGGGGGAGGCTCCTACGAGCAGTACTTC.

This chain connects TRBV4-1 to TRBJ1-5, with D unclear. The CDR3 has 14 residues. CDR1 is MGHRA and CDR2 is YSYEKL in the germline V gene. V was cut by 1 base and J by 1 base, with 5 bases left in between. CDR3 amino acids: CASSQVRSNQPQHF. CDR3 DNA: TGCGCCAGCAGCCAAGTTAGGAGCAATCAGCCCCAGCATTTT.

The chain employs TRBV9 and TRBJ2-3; TRBD2 matches 11 bases. Germline V lookup: CDR1 SGDLS, CDR2 YYNGEE. V shed 2 bases and J 2 bases; nucleotides not matched to a gene: 1. The CDR3 is 15 amino acids. This chain's CDR3 is CASSVSGGATDTQYF. The DNA of the CDR3 is TGTGCCAGCAGCGTTAGCGGGGGGGCCACAGATACGCAGTATTTT.

The rearrangement joins TRBV19 to TRBJ1-5; D is unresolved. Germline lookup yields CDR1 LNHDA and CDR2 SQIVND (reference sequence). V was cut by 6 bases and J by 3 bases, with 21 bases left in between. The CDR3 has 17 amino acids. CDR3 in DNA: TGTGCCAGTAGCACTTCCCTTGGGCGCGGTATCAATCAGCCCCAGCATTTT. This codes for CASSTSLGRGINQPQHF.

The rearrangement joins TRBV19 to TRBJ2-1; 14 positions match TRBD2. The V segment lost 3 bases and the J segment 9 bases; nucleotides outside the gene matches: 7. This CDR3 contains 16 residues. CDR1 and CDR2 from the germline V gene are LNHDA and SQIVND (reference sequence). CDR3 nucleotides: TGTGCCAGTAGTATCGGACTAGCGGGAGGAAGTGTTGAGCAGTTCTTC. Translation: CASSIGLAGGSVEQFF.

The genes are TRBV15 and TRBJ2-7, with 10 nucleotides matching TRBD1. This CDR3 has 15 amino acids. The V and J ends lost 1 base and 0 bases, in that order; junction bases with no gene match: 0. Looked up from germline, CDR1 is LNHNV and CDR2 is YYDKDF (reference sequence). The CDR3 spells CATSRGTGGSYEQYF. The DNA of the CDR3 is TGTGCCACCAGCAGAGGGACAGGGGGCTCCTACGAGCAGTACTTC.

The chain is built from TRBV29-1 and TRBJ2-3; TRBD2 might be the D (6 bases). There are 14 residues in the CDR3. CDR1 and CDR2 from the germline V gene are SQVTM and ANQGSEA. V dropped 4 bases and J dropped 9 bases, with 20 bases sitting between them. The DNA of the CDR3 is TGCAGCGTTGCACGGGGCGCACTTCGGGGGACGCAGTATTTT. Amino acid sequence: CSVARGALRGTQYF.

As DNA, the CDR3 is TGTGCCACCAGTGATTACGGGACAGACTTCTATGGCTACACCTTC. Protein sequence: CATSDYGTDFYGYTF. This chain joins TRBV24-1 and TRBJ1-2, with 7 bases matching TRBD1. CDR3 size: 15 residues. Trimming removed 2 bases from V and 4 bases from J; junction bases left unmatched: 6. Per the germline V gene, CDR1 is KGHDR and CDR2 is SFDVKD.

This clone was observed a single time. As DNA, the CDR3 is TGTGCCAGCCGACGTGAGGGCTTTACCGGGGAGCTGTTTTTT. It codes for CASRREGFTGELFF. This chain links TRBV6-4 with TRBJ2-2; D is possibly TRBD2 (5 bases). Trimming cost V 8 bases and J 5 bases, with 15 bases left between them. This CDR3 has 14 residues. In germline, CDR1 is MRHNA, CDR2 SNTAGT.

This clone was counted a single time. V gene TRBV30 combines with J gene TRBJ1-1, with TRBD1 matching 9 bases. CDR3 size: 16 residues. With 0 bases clipped from V and 4 bases from J, the junction kept 9 bases outside the gene matches. CDR1 is GTSNPN and CDR2 is SVGIG in the germline V gene (reference sequence). CDR3 sequence reads: CAWSVKMGQGGTEAFF. Written as DNA, the CDR3 is TGTGCCTGGAGTGTAAAAATGGGACAGGGAGGCACTGAAGCTTTCTTT.

The V call is TRBV24-1, the J call TRBJ2-1, with 11 bases that match TRBD1. Germline V lookup: CDR1 KGHDR, CDR2 SFDVKD. This CDR3 has 16 amino acids. V gave up 3 bases and J gave up 9 bases; unmatched junction bases: 9. This chain's CDR3 is CATSDPGQGVLAEQFF. Here the CDR3 DNA reads TGTGCCACCAGTGATCCGGGACAGGGGGTGTTGGCTGAGCAGTTCTTC.